This T cell receptor beta chain stems from a study of blood T cell repertoires in COVID-19. Overall study context: COVID-19 samples collected from the United States, Italy and Spain covered acute and convalescent phases. The cDNA or gDNA used as material had been derived from T cells, B-cell-depleted T cells, or PBMCs.

Trimming removed 3 bases from V and 5 bases from J, with 11 bases in between. The CDR3 length is 13 residues. Looked up from germline, CDR1 is MDHEN and CDR2 is SYDVKM. In the original analysis: The authors estimated nucleated cell counts from reference gene primer amplification. Profiling relied on immunoSEQ multiplex PCR, and the TCRdb table lists in-frame clones only, not all of them. V and J calls and clone size follow that table, whereas D and trimming were derived from the DNA. The data contain about 210,000 clones, about 88% of them singletons. This TCR was sampled from a man aged 35 to 55 with acute or convalescent COVID-19. Sequences were obtained from peripheral blood. The chain uses TRBV28 and TRBJ2-7; weak D call: TRBD1 (6 bases). The CDR3 here is CASSFWDINEQYF. The CDR3 DNA reads as TGTGCCAGCAGTTTCTGGGACATCAACGAGCAGTACTTC.